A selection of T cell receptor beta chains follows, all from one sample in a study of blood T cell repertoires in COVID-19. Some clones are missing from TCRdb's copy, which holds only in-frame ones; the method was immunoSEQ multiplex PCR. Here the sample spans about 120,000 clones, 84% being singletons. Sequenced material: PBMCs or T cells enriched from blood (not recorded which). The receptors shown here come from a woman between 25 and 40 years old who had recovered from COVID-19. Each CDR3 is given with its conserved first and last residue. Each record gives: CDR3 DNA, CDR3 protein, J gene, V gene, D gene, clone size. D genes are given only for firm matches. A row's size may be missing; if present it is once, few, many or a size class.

CDR3 DNA: TGTGCCAGCAGCCCTACGACAGGGAGGAACACTGAAGCTTTCTTT
CDR3 protein: CASSPTTGRNTEAFF
J gene: TRBJ1-1
V gene: TRBV7-3
D gene: TRBD1
clone size: NA

CDR3 DNA: TGCAGCGTGGACGTCGGGGGGAGTCGGTATGGCTACACCTTC
CDR3 protein: CSVDVGGSRYGYTF
J gene: TRBJ1-2
V gene: TRBV29-1
D gene: NA
clone size: NA

CDR3 DNA: TGTGCCAGCAGCTTAGTGACGAGGGGGAATGAGCAGTTCTTC
CDR3 protein: CASSLVTRGNEQFF
J gene: TRBJ2-1
V gene: TRBV11-2
D gene: NA
clone size: NA

CDR3 DNA: TGCGCCAGCAGCCACGGGGGTGGAGAGACCCAGTACTTC
CDR3 protein: CASSHGGGETQYF
J gene: TRBJ2-5
V gene: TRBV5-1
D gene: NA
clone size: NA

CDR3 DNA: TGTGCCAGCAGCTTATACTTGACTAGCGGGGGCACAGATACGCAGTATTTT
CDR3 protein: CASSLYLTSGGTDTQYF
J gene: TRBJ2-3
V gene: TRBV11-2
D gene: TRBD2
clone size: NA

CDR3 DNA: TGTGCCAGCTCACCTACACGAACACAGGGTTTAGAGACCCAGTACTTC
CDR3 protein: CASSPTRTQGLETQYF
J gene: TRBJ2-5
V gene: TRBV18
D gene: NA
clone size: NA

CDR3 DNA: TGTGCCAGCAGCCAAAGGACAGGGGGCGTTGAAACCTTT
CDR3 protein: CASSQRTGGVETF
J gene: TRBJ1-1
V gene: TRBV14
D gene: TRBD1
clone size: NA

CDR3 DNA: TGCGCCAGCAGCCCTTCAGGACAGGGGAACAACCGGTATTCTGGAAACACCATATATTTT
CDR3 protein: CASSPSGQGNNRYSGNTIYF
J gene: TRBJ1-3
V gene: TRBV4-1
D gene: TRBD1
clone size: NA

CDR3 DNA: TGTGCCACCACACTCGAGTGGGGGGGCTCCTACGAGCAGTACTTC
CDR3 protein: CATTLEWGGSYEQYF
J gene: TRBJ2-7
V gene: TRBV27
D gene: TRBD2
clone size: NA

CDR3 DNA: TGTGCCAGTAGTCCCCTGGCCCCTGTTCCAGATACGCAGTATTTT
CDR3 protein: CASSPLAPVPDTQYF
J gene: TRBJ2-3
V gene: TRBV19
D gene: NA
clone size: NA

CDR3 DNA: TGTGCCAGCAGCTATAACAGGGGGCACTATGGCTACACCTTC
CDR3 protein: CASSYNRGHYGYTF
J gene: TRBJ1-2
V gene: TRBV7-2
D gene: TRBD1
clone size: NA

CDR3 DNA: TGTGCCTGCAACCCTGGACAGGGAAACACTGAAGCTTTCTTT
CDR3 protein: CACNPGQGNTEAFF
J gene: TRBJ1-1
V gene: TRBV30
D gene: TRBD1
clone size: many

CDR3 DNA: TGCGCCAGCAGCTTGACCGTTAGCGGCTCCTACGAGCAGTACTTC
CDR3 protein: CASSLTVSGSYEQYF
J gene: TRBJ2-7
V gene: TRBV5-1
D gene: NA
clone size: NA

CDR3 DNA: TGTGCCAGCAGCTCGGTCCGGACATCGAACACCGGGGAGCTGTTTTTT
CDR3 protein: CASSSVRTSNTGELFF
J gene: TRBJ2-2
V gene: TRBV7-2
D gene: NA
clone size: NA

CDR3 DNA: TGTGCCAGCAGTTACCCCGCTCTGAGGGGAGGGGACAATGAGCAGTTCTTC
CDR3 protein: CASSYPALRGGDNEQFF
J gene: TRBJ2-1
V gene: TRBV6-2/TRBV6-3
D gene: TRBD2
clone size: NA

CDR3 DNA: TGTGCCAGCAGCTTTCGATTAGCGGGAGAGACCCAGTACTTC
CDR3 protein: CASSFRLAGETQYF
J gene: TRBJ2-5
V gene: TRBV5-8
D gene: TRBD2
clone size: NA

CDR3 DNA: TGTGCCAGCAGCTCGGACTGGGGAACAGATACGCAGTATTTT
CDR3 protein: CASSSDWGTDTQYF
J gene: TRBJ2-3
V gene: TRBV5-4
D gene: NA
clone size: NA

CDR3 DNA: TGTGCCAGCAGCCAAACCGACAGGGGAAATCAGCCCCAGCATTTT
CDR3 protein: CASSQTDRGNQPQHF
J gene: TRBJ1-5
V gene: TRBV4-2
D gene: TRBD1
clone size: NA

CDR3 DNA: TGTGCCAGCAGCAAAGCGCGCCGTAGCGGGAGAGGCAATGAGCAGTTCTTC
CDR3 protein: CASSKARRSGRGNEQFF
J gene: TRBJ2-1
V gene: TRBV21-1
D gene: NA
clone size: NA

CDR3 DNA: TGCGCCAGCAGTGTGCTAGCGGGAGCGAGCGAGCAGTACTTC
CDR3 protein: CASSVLAGASEQYF
J gene: TRBJ2-7
V gene: TRBV10-2
D gene: TRBD2
clone size: NA

CDR3 DNA: TGTGCCAGCAGCTTGCCCAACAGGGGGAGGGAGACCCAGTACTTC
CDR3 protein: CASSLPNRGRETQYF
J gene: TRBJ2-5
V gene: TRBV5-5
D gene: TRBD1
clone size: once

CDR3 DNA: TGTGCCAGCAGCGTAGAGGCTAGCGGGAGGGGTGAGCAGTTCTTC
CDR3 protein: CASSVEASGRGEQFF
J gene: TRBJ2-1
V gene: TRBV9
D gene: TRBD2
clone size: NA

CDR3 DNA: TGCAGCGTGGCCGGAAAGCTTGCAGGGGCGAAGGAATATGGCTACACCTTC
CDR3 protein: CSVAGKLAGAKEYGYTF
J gene: TRBJ1-2
V gene: TRBV29-1
D gene: NA
clone size: once

CDR3 DNA: TGTGCCAGCAGCTCACCCGAAGGAGGAGGAGGAGAAAAACTGTTTTTT
CDR3 protein: CASSSPEGGGGEKLFF
J gene: TRBJ1-4
V gene: TRBV5-4
D gene: NA
clone size: once

CDR3 DNA: TGTGCCAGCAGCTTAGTGAGTTTCGAAGTGAACACTGAAGCTTTCTTT
CDR3 protein: CASSLVSFEVNTEAFF
J gene: TRBJ1-1
V gene: TRBV7-9
D gene: NA
clone size: NA

CDR3 DNA: TGCGCCAGCAGCCAAGACGGGGGGATGGACTACGAGCAGTACTTC
CDR3 protein: CASSQDGGMDYEQYF
J gene: TRBJ2-7
V gene: TRBV4-1
D gene: TRBD2
clone size: NA

CDR3 DNA: TGTGCCAGCTCCAAGACAGGGGGGGATGGCTACACCTTC
CDR3 protein: CASSKTGGDGYTF
J gene: TRBJ1-2
V gene: TRBV18
D gene: TRBD1
clone size: NA

CDR3 DNA: TGTGCCAGCTCACCACGGAGGACAGATACGCAGTATTTT
CDR3 protein: CASSPRRTDTQYF
J gene: TRBJ2-3
V gene: TRBV18
D gene: NA
clone size: few

CDR3 DNA: TGCAGCGTTGGACATATAAACTCGAACACCGGGGAGCTGTTTTTT
CDR3 protein: CSVGHINSNTGELFF
J gene: TRBJ2-2
V gene: TRBV29-1
D gene: NA
clone size: NA

CDR3 DNA: TGTGCCAGCAGACTCACGACAGGCGGTTTGGCTTTCTTT
CDR3 protein: CASRLTTGGLAFF
J gene: TRBJ1-1
V gene: TRBV6-5
D gene: NA
clone size: NA

CDR3 DNA: TGTGCCAGCAAGAGCGGGAGCTACAATGAGCAGTTCTTC
CDR3 protein: CASKSGSYNEQFF
J gene: TRBJ2-1
V gene: TRBV28
D gene: TRBD2
clone size: NA